This is a list of T cell receptor beta chains from one sample in a study of shared clonotypes between healthy human individuals. Here immunoSEQ multiplex PCR was the method, and the copy in TCRdb shows in-frame clones only, minus some. Of some 1 million clones listed, under 80% are singletons. The sample was memory CD4+ T cells sorted from blood. Receptor source: a man between 18 and 29 years old in good health. CDR3s include the opening cysteine and the closing phenylalanine or tryptophan. Each record gives: CDR3 length, clone size, J gene, D gene, V gene, CDR3 protein, CDR3 DNA. A D gene is named only where the DNA matches it firmly. Size is omitted from some rows. Given values are once, few, many or a class for expanded clones.

16	few	TRBJ2-1	NA	TRBV6-6	CASSLRLVSSYNEQFF	TGTGCCAGCAGTCTCCGACTGGTGAGCTCCTACAATGAGCAGTTCTTC
18	NA	TRBJ1-6	NA	TRBV19	CASLCPLRGPRDNSPLHF	TGTGCCAGTTTATGCCCACTCAGGGGCCCGCGGGATAATTCACCCCTCCACTTT
13	NA	TRBJ1-2	NA	TRBV7-2	CASSLGGNYGYTF	TGTGCCAGCAGCTTAGGGGGTAACTATGGCTACACCTTC
15	once	TRBJ1-5	NA	TRBV5-6	CASSAGPGSNQPQHF	TGTGCCAGCAGCGCGGGACCCGGGAGCAATCAGCCCCAGCATTTT
13	NA	TRBJ2-5	NA	TRBV7-2	CASSLSDYGTQYF	TGTGCCAGCAGCTTATCGGACTATGGGACCCAGTACTTC
13	once	TRBJ2-5	NA	TRBV7-2	CASSLVNQETQYF	TGTGCCAGCAGCTTAGTCAACCAAGAGACCCAGTACTTC
16	NA	TRBJ1-5	NA	TRBV6-1	CASSETQGYSNQPQHF	TGTGCCAGCAGTGAAACGCAGGGCTATAGCAATCAGCCCCAGCATTTT
16	NA	TRBJ1-2	NA	TRBV28	CASNSPWDVTGYGYTF	TGTGCCAGCAATTCTCCATGGGACGTTACTGGCTATGGCTACACCTTC
13	once	TRBJ1-6	NA	TRBV6-1	CASSESADTPLHF	TGTGCCAGCAGTGAATCTGCAGATACCCCCCTCCACTTT
15	NA	TRBJ1-4	NA	TRBV4-1	CASSRQDGPWEKLFF	TGCGCCAGCAGCCGACAGGACGGGCCCTGGGAAAAACTGTTTTTT
12	NA	TRBJ1-1	NA	TRBV6-1	CASSTLSVAAFF	TGTGCCAGCAGTACTCTTAGCGTAGCGGCTTTCTTT
16	NA	TRBJ2-5	TRBD2	TRBV2	CASSEDRLASQETQYF	TGTGCCAGCAGTGAAGACCGACTAGCCTCTCAGGAGACCCAGTACTTC
12	NA	TRBJ1-4	TRBD1	TRBV30	CASRQGPEKLFF	TGTGCCTCAAGACAGGGCCCTGAAAAACTGTTTTTT
14	many	TRBJ1-3	NA	TRBV5-6	CASSLRRGRNTIYF	TGTGCCAGCAGCTTGCGGAGGGGTAGAAACACCATATATTTT
15	NA	TRBJ2-5	TRBD1	TRBV5-4	CASSRWDRVAETQYF	TGTGCCAGCAGCCGTTGGGACAGGGTGGCGGAGACCCAGTACTTC
13	NA	TRBJ2-5	NA	TRBV19	CASSQGSQETQYF	TGTGCCAGTAGCCAGGGGTCCCAAGAGACCCAGTACTTC
13	NA	TRBJ2-3	NA	TRBV7-9	CASSFLSTDTQYF	TGTGCCAGCAGCTTCCTCTCCACAGATACGCAGTATTTT
14	NA	TRBJ2-1	NA	TRBV6-5	CASSYDQKLNEQFF	TGTGCCAGCAGTTACGATCAGAAGCTCAATGAGCAGTTCTTC
15	NA	TRBJ1-4	NA	TRBV4-3	CASSRDVGAREKLFF	TGCGCCAGCAGCCGAGACGTGGGGGCGCGGGAAAAACTGTTTTTT
17	NA	TRBJ2-2	NA	TRBV5-8	CASSLGLWFGGAGELFF	TGTGCCAGCAGCTTGGGTCTTTGGTTCGGTGGGGCCGGGGAGCTGTTTTTT
13	NA	TRBJ2-3	NA	TRBV7-9	CASGEASTDTQYF	TGTGCCAGCGGAGAGGCTAGCACAGATACGCAGTATTTT
16	NA	TRBJ2-1	NA	TRBV4-3	CASSQDWDFSYNEQFF	TGCGCCAGCAGCCAAGATTGGGATTTCTCCTACAATGAGCAGTTCTTC
13	NA	TRBJ2-5	NA	TRBV18	CASSPSGQETQYF	TGTGCCAGCTCACCAAGCGGACAAGAGACCCAGTACTTC
13	once	TRBJ1-2	NA	TRBV5-4	CASSPRTDVGYTF	TGTGCCAGCAGTCCTAGGACAGACGTGGGCTACACCTTC
15	NA	TRBJ2-3	TRBD2	TRBV9	CASSPGLAGTDTQYF	TGTGCCAGCAGCCCTGGACTAGCGGGCACAGATACGCAGTATTTT
16	NA	TRBJ2-3	TRBD2	TRBV7-9	CASSLGLAGATDTQYF	TGTGCCAGCAGCTTGGGACTAGCGGGGGCCACAGATACGCAGTATTTT
12	NA	TRBJ2-7	NA	TRBV5-6	CASSSRVGEQYF	TGTGCCAGCAGCTCCAGGGTGGGCGAGCAGTACTTC
14	once	TRBJ2-7	NA	TRBV19	CASSIRVSEYEQYF	TGTGCCAGTAGTATTAGGGTATCGGAATACGAGCAGTACTTC
16	NA	TRBJ1-5	TRBD1	TRBV5-6	CASSFLSGGSNQPQHF	TGTGCCAGCAGCTTTCTTTCAGGGGGGAGCAATCAGCCCCAGCATTTT
17	NA	TRBJ2-6	NA	TRBV6-4	CASSDQAQGSGANVLTF	TGTGCCAGCAGTGACCAAGCCCAGGGTTCAGGGGCCAACGTCCTGACTTTC
15	NA	TRBJ2-1	TRBD2	TRBV4-1	CASSQDGLAVNEQFF	TGCGCCAGCAGCCAAGATGGGCTAGCGGTTAATGAGCAGTTCTTC
15	NA	TRBJ1-6	NA	TRBV6-5	CASSYSEGLGSPLHF	TGTGCCAGCAGTTACTCTGAAGGGTTGGGCTCACCCCTCCACTTT
17	NA	TRBJ1-5	TRBD1	TRBV2	CASSAPGQGVGNQPQHF	TGTGCCAGCAGTGCCCCGGGACAGGGGGTGGGCAATCAGCCCCAGCATTTT
13	many	TRBJ2-5	NA	TRBV29-1	CSTGQPGGGTQYF	TGCAGCACTGGACAGCCAGGTGGGGGGACCCAGTACTTC
16	NA	TRBJ2-2	TRBD2	TRBV30	CAWSVREAGRSGELFF	TGTGCCTGGAGTGTACGGGAAGCGGGAAGATCCGGGGAGCTGTTTTTT
16	NA	TRBJ2-1	NA	TRBV7-7	CASSPGAPRAPNEQFF	TGTGCTAGCAGCCCTGGGGCCCCCCGGGCGCCCAATGAGCAGTTCTTC
15	NA	TRBJ1-4	NA	TRBV6-6	CASSYSGGFREKLFF	TGTGCCAGCAGTTACTCCGGGGGGTTTAGGGAAAAACTGTTTTTT
12	few	TRBJ1-1	NA	TRBV29-1	CSVSRANTEAFF	TGCAGCGTTAGCAGAGCGAACACTGAAGCTTTCTTT
15	NA	TRBJ2-7	TRBD2	TRBV7-9	CASSGGLAATYEQYF	TGTGCCAGCAGCGGGGGACTAGCGGCGACCTACGAGCAGTACTTC
14	NA	TRBJ2-7	NA	TRBV5-6	CASSPWPADYEQYF	TGTGCCAGCAGCCCTTGGCCGGCCGACTACGAGCAGTACTTC
13	NA	TRBJ2-7	TRBD2	TRBV28	CATSRGTTHEQYF	TGTGCCACCAGCAGAGGGACTACCCACGAGCAGTACTTC
16	NA	TRBJ2-2	NA	TRBV4-3	CASSQDTPPGAGELFF	TGCGCCAGCAGCCAAGATACTCCCCCCGGGGCGGGGGAGCTGTTTTTT